One and the same sample provided the 12 T cell receptor beta chains below, sequenced in a study of shared clonotypes between healthy human individuals (TCRdb year 2020). The receptor library was made with the immunoSEQ multiplex PCR assay. Drawn from immuneACCESS, this table holds only the in-frame rearrangements with V and J called that TCRdb kept. Clones are partly lost; checked studies trace under half to an unresolved V gene and leave the rest unexplained. This sample has about 1.5 million clones in its table, and around 97% of those were observed once. Over 1% of the sample is in the top ten clones. Material for sequencing was naive CD4+ T cells sorted from blood. The sample's cell subset or site label, in plain terms: CD45RA+ positively selected. These receptors all come from a man aged 30-40 years in good health.

This chain connects TRBV7-8 to TRBJ2-6, with 7 bases that match TRBD1. The CDR3 is 14 residues long. CDR1 is SGHVS, CDR2 FQNEAQ, per germline. With V trimmed by 7 bases and J by 4 bases, 4 bases remained unmatched. The CDR3 DNA is TGTGCCAGCATGACAGGGTTCGGGGCCAACGTCCTGACTTTC. It translates to CASMTGFGANVLTF.

V is TRBV9 and J is TRBJ2-5; D possibly uses TRBD1 or TRBD2 (6 bases each). The CDR3 spans 14 residues. V was shortened by 4 bases and J by 3 bases, with 13 bases between the two germline ends. Germline values: CDR1 SGDLS, CDR2 YYNGEE. The CDR3 DNA follows: TGTGCCAGCAGCCCAAGGGGGGTAGAAGAGACCCAGTACTTC. As protein: CASSPRGVEETQYF.

Only one count was recorded for this clone. This sequence joins TRBV6-5 and TRBJ1-1; no clear D gene. The germline V gene encodes CDR1 MNHEY and CDR2 SVGAGI. This CDR3 is 13 amino acids long. Trimming shortened V by 7 bases and J by 6 bases, and 15 bases separated the two germline ends. CDR3 protein: CASTANKDAEAFF. The CDR3, as DNA: TGTGCCAGCACAGCTAACAAGGACGCTGAAGCTTTCTTT.

The V gene is TRBV10-3, the J gene TRBJ1-3, with unresolved D. V was shortened by 1 base and J by 4 bases, with 5 bases between the two germline ends. CDR1 and CDR2 from the germline V gene are ENHRY and SYGVKD. The CDR3 totals 13 residues. CDR3 in DNA: TGTGCCATCAGTGAGTTGATGGGAAACACCATATATTTT. Encoded protein: CAISELMGNTIYF.

With respect to this clone: Other DNA sequences within the sample encode an identical CDR3. The chain carries TRBV5-1 and TRBJ2-1; D ambiguous. V was shortened by 0 bases and J by 4 bases, with 8 bases between the two germline ends. CDR1 and CDR2 from the germline V gene are SGHRS and YFSETQ. The CDR3 has 14 residues. CDR3 sequence reads: CASSLGPEYNEQFF. CDR3 in DNA: TGCGCCAGCAGCTTGGGACCTGAATACAATGAGCAGTTCTTC.

The chain links TRBV6-1 to TRBJ2-3; D call uncertain. The CDR3 runs to 12 residues. V shed 6 bases and J shed 4 bases, with 8 bases lying between them. Germline CDR1 reads MNHNS; CDR2 reads SASEGT. As DNA, the CDR3 is TGTGCCAGCAGCCCGTGGGCAGATACGCAGTATTTT. This encodes CASSPWADTQYF.

For this clone: Additional DNA sequences in this sample encode the identical CDR3. The chain joins TRBV18 to TRBJ2-3; D not resolved. Germline V CDR1 and CDR2: KGHSH, LQKENI. V shed 3 bases and J shed 3 bases, with 7 bases lying between them. This CDR3 comprises 13 residues. The CDR3: CASSPPGTDTQYF. CDR3 sequence (DNA): TGTGCCAGCTCACCTCCCGGGACAGATACGCAGTATTTT.

V is TRBV27 and J is TRBJ2-1, with 10 bases fitting TRBD2. J gave up 7 bases and V 6 bases, and 3 bases lay outside the gene matches. CDR1 MNHEY and CDR2 SMNVEV come from the germline V gene (reference sequence). The CDR3 length is 13 residues. The CDR3 is CASSKRGGNEQFF. The CDR3 coding sequence is TGTGCCAGCAGCAAGCGGGGGGGGAATGAGCAGTTCTTC.

V is TRBV28 and J is TRBJ2-3; D is uncertain. The germline V and J ends were trimmed by 10 bases and 2 bases, with 16 bases remaining between them. Germline V gives CDR1 MDHEN, CDR2 SYDVKM. CDR3 size: 14 residues. Written as DNA, the CDR3 is TGTGCCACCGAGGTGGCGATCCCCACAGATACGCAGTATTTT. Its protein product is CATEVAIPTDTQYF.

The chain is built from TRBV7-9 and TRBJ1-1; 8 nucleotides line up with TRBD1. After removal of 5 bases from V and 6 bases from J, the junction contained 8 bases not matched to a gene. CDR3 size: 14 residues. The germline CDR1 and CDR2 sequences are SEHNR and FQNEAQ (reference sequence). CDR3 sequence reads: CASSTGQGRPEAFF. CDR3 bases: TGTGCCAGCAGCACAGGACAGGGTCGGCCTGAAGCTTTCTTT. Using reference TRBV7-9 and TRBJ1-1 for the parts outside the CDR3, the full variable domain is DTGVSQNPRHKITKRGQNVTFRCDPISEHNRLYWYRQTLGQGPEFLTYFQNEAQLEKSRLLSDRFSAERPKGSFSTLEIQRTEQGDSAMYLCASSTGQGRPEAFFGQGTRLTVV.

The chain joins TRBV7-8 to TRBJ1-2, with 9 bases fitting TRBD1. Germline V gene sequence: CDR1 SGHVS, CDR2 FQNEAQ. The CDR3 sequence is 16 residues long. Unmatched junction bases numbered 6, after V lost 3 bases and J lost 1 base. The CDR3 loop is CASSLEQGALNYGYTF. The DNA of the CDR3 is TGTGCCAGCAGCTTGGAACAGGGGGCGCTTAACTATGGCTACACCTTC.

V is TRBV18 and J is TRBJ1-1; D unresolved. V lost 2 bases and J 5 bases, leaving 6 bases between the germline ends. The CDR3 has 12 residues. The germline CDR1 and CDR2 sequences are KGHSH and LQKENI. In nucleotides, the CDR3 is TGTGCCAGCTCACCAGCGACGACTGAAGCTTTCTTT. Its translation is CASSPATTEAFF.